The 16 T cell receptor beta chains below all came from one sample that was sequenced in a study of regulatory T cells in long-lasting Graves disease. With iRepertoire HTBI primers and Arm-PCR of CDR3 regions, TCR beta libraries were built. TCRdb re-called the multiplex PCR reads through MiXCR, storing one row per CDR3 protein. The table records some 220,000 distinct CDR3 sequences, around 20% of them present only once. Time point reported: newly diagnosed GD, antithyroid drugs for less than 3 months. RNA isolated from PBMCs was used to make the TCR library. The same sample was also studied in work on T cells in Graves' hyperthyroidism and ophthalmopathy.

The source was peripheral blood mononuclear cells (PBMCs), collected at new diagnosis, from a patient treated with antithyroid drugs. The receptor source for this set is a woman aged 25 to 39 with Graves disease.

At least ten counts were recorded for this clonotype. The chain recombines TRBV2 with TRBJ1-2; D is unclear. CDR1 SNHLY and CDR2 FYNNEI come from the germline V gene. V was shortened by 1 base and J by 4 bases, with 4 bases between the two germline ends. The CDR3 is made up of 12 amino acids. CDR3 residues: CASSEGVYGYTF. In nucleotides, the CDR3 is TGTGCCAGCAGTGAAGGGGTCTATGGCTACACCTTC.

This clonotype was counted ten times or more. This chain connects TRBV6-2 or TRBV6-3 to TRBJ1-2, with a tentative D call TRBD1 (6 bases). CDR1 and CDR2 from the germline V gene are MNHEY and SVGEGT. The CDR3 loop spans 17 amino acids. V shed 6 bases and J shed 0 bases, with 20 bases lying between them. The CDR3 is CASSLGTFTLANYGYTF. CDR3 nucleotides: TGTGCCAGCAGCCTCGGGACATTTACCTTAGCTAACTATGGCTACACCTTC.

This clonotype was seen at least ten times. The chain uses TRBV25-1 and TRBJ2-1; TRBD1 aligns across 12 bases. Per germline, CDR1 MGHDK and CDR2 SYGVNS. The CDR3 covers 18 residues. The junction had 11 bases not matched to a gene; V was cut back by 5 bases and J by 3 bases. In nucleotides, the CDR3 is TGTGCCAGCAGTTCTATGAGAGGGGACAGGGGGCTCTACAATGAGCAGTTCTTC. Its translation: CASSSMRGDRGLYNEQFF.

This clonotype has ten or more counts. J is TRBJ1-1 and V is TRBV9; D unresolved. The CDR3 sequence is 16 residues long. Germline V gives CDR1 SGDLS, CDR2 YYNGEE. V was clipped by 0 bases and J by 0 bases, with 12 bases between them. This chain's CDR3 is CASSVARELMNTEAFF. The CDR3 DNA sequence: TGTGCCAGCAGCGTAGCTCGGGAACTAATGAACACTGAAGCTTTCTTT.

This clonotype was counted ten times or more. The chain uses TRBV2 and TRBJ2-3, with 11 bases identical to TRBD2. J gave up 5 bases and V 7 bases, and 5 bases lay outside the gene matches. The CDR3 totals 14 residues. The germline V gene has CDR1 SNHLY and CDR2 FYNNEI. CDR3 in amino acids: CASTYGLAGDTQYF. DNA for the CDR3: TGTGCCAGCACTTACGGACTAGCGGGAGATACGCAGTATTTT.

The chain recombines TRBV2 with TRBJ1-6; 8 positions match TRBD1. CDR1 SNHLY and CDR2 FYNNEI come from the germline V gene. CDR3 size: 17 residues. The ends lost 4 bases at V and 7 bases at J; junction bases unmatched: 12. CDR3 nucleotides: TGTGCCAGCAGTGGGGTAGCCGGGACAGGAAACAATTCACCCCTCCACTTT. Its protein is CASSGVAGTGNNSPLHF.

This clonotype came up many times. The rearrangement uses TRBV29-1 and TRBJ2-3; the D gene is possibly TRBD1 (5 bases). Germline CDR1 and CDR2: SQVTM and ANQGSEA. The CDR3 runs 18 residues. V lost 0 bases and J lost 2, with 21 bases in between. CDR3 nucleotides: TGCAGCGTTGAAGATCATTTCGTGCAGGGAAGTTTCACAGATACGCAGTATTTT. Its protein is CSVEDHFVQGSFTDTQYF.

This clonotype occurred many times. The rearrangement uses TRBV28 and TRBJ2-7, with 7 bases identical to TRBD1. Germline-derived CDR1 and CDR2 are MDHEN and SYDVKM. The CDR3 contains 14 residues. V trimming: 3 bases; J trimming: 3 bases; junction bases outside the gene matches: 5. This CDR3 is CASSFWQGDYEQYF. In DNA form, the CDR3 reads TGTGCCAGCAGTTTCTGGCAGGGGGACTACGAGCAGTACTTC.

This clonotype occurred many times. This chain connects TRBV6-1 to TRBJ1-5; D remains unclear. CDR1 MNHNS and CDR2 SASEGT come from the germline V gene. Trimming removed 6 bases at V and 5 bases at J, with 11 bases between. CDR3 length: 13 amino acids. The CDR3 coding sequence is TGTGCCAGCAGCCTCTGGGCGCATCAGCCCCAGCATTTT. Translating it yields CASSLWAHQPQHF.

At least ten counts were recorded for this clonotype. The rearrangement links TRBV11-3 to TRBJ2-3; D not certain. V gave up 2 bases and J gave up 8 bases, with 20 bases separating them. The CDR3 is made up of 16 amino acids. From germline, CDR1 is SGHNT and CDR2 YENEEA. In DNA form, the CDR3 reads TGTGCCAGCAGCTTAAATCGCCAGCCCTCTTCCAGTACGCAGTATTTT. As protein: CASSLNRQPSSSTQYF.

This clonotype was recorded at least ten times. The CDR3 bases are TGTGCCAGCAGTGAAGAACGGGGCAGTCAACCAAACAACATTCAGTACTTC. This sequence encodes CASSEERGSQPNNIQYF. The rearrangement links TRBV6-1 to TRBJ2-4; D tentatively fits TRBD1 or TRBD2 (5 bases each). Between the trimmed V and J ends, which lost 1 base and 7 bases, there was a span of 20 bases. This CDR3 comprises 17 residues. Germline lookup yields CDR1 MNHNS and CDR2 SASEGT.

This clonotype was counted many times. This rearrangement joins TRBV5-6 to TRBJ2-4; tentatively, D is TRBD2 (6 bases). CDR1 is SGHDT, CDR2 YYEEEE, per germline. CDR3 length: 18 amino acids. The V and J ends lost 0 bases and 1 base respectively, with 17 bases between them. CDR3 protein: CASSLEVLGGDAKNIQYF. The DNA for the CDR3 is TGTGCCAGCAGCTTGGAGGTGCTTGGAGGGGACGCCAAAAACATTCAGTACTTC.

Many counts were recorded for this clonotype. This chain connects TRBV28 to TRBJ2-1; weak D call: TRBD2 (6 bases). Germline values: CDR1 MDHEN, CDR2 SYDVKM. CDR3 size: 10 residues. Trimming pared 9 bases from V and 11 bases from J, leaving 11 bases between. CDR3 amino acids: CASGGTQQFF. The CDR3 DNA reads TGTGCCAGTGGGGGGACTCAGCAGTTCTTC.

This clonotype was observed many times. This rearrangement joins TRBV19 to TRBJ2-7; the D gene is possibly TRBD1 (6 bases). This CDR3 has 15 amino acids. Trimming pared 3 bases from V and 1 base from J, leaving 13 bases between. Germline CDR1 reads LNHDA; CDR2 reads SQIVND (reference sequence). DNA of the CDR3: TGTGCCAGTAGTATTCGAGGGGGACGGTCCTACGAGCAGTACTTC. This gives the protein CASSIRGGRSYEQYF.

This clonotype has a count of ten or more. Here the CDR3 DNA reads TGTGCCACCAGTGAGACTAGCGTCCAAGAGACCCAGTACTTC. Its translation: CATSETSVQETQYF. The J gene is TRBJ2-5, the V gene TRBV24-1, with 8 bases fitting TRBD2. Germline CDR1 reads KGHDR; CDR2 reads SFDVKD. The length of the CDR3 is 14 residues. The V segment lost 4 bases and the J segment 1 base; nucleotides outside the gene matches: 1.

There are many counts of this clonotype. The chain links TRBV5-4 to TRBJ1-2; a possible D gene is TRBD1 (6 bases). The CDR3 covers 15 residues. With 4 bases removed from V and 2 bases from J, the gap between germline ends came to 15 bases. Germline CDR1 SGHNT, CDR2 YYREEE (reference sequence). The CDR3 is CASSPRVGTNYGYTF. The CDR3 bases are TGTGCCAGCAGCCCGAGGGTAGGGACAAACTATGGCTACACCTTC.